This T cell receptor (beta chain) was documented in a study of T cells in Graves' hyperthyroidism and ophthalmopathy. General observations from the study: In validation, the model predicted ophthalmopathy. These predictions came a median about 6.5 months before onset.

Germline V gives CDR1 LGHNA, CDR2 YSLEER. The V gene end was trimmed by 0 bases and the J gene end by 5 bases; junction bases not matched to a gene: 2. CDR3 length: 15 amino acids. TCR beta CDR3 regions were amplified from RNA. A first-round RT-PCR of the TCR CDR3 used the HTBI primer set. MiXCR, applied by TCRdb to the multiplex PCR reads, yields one record per CDR3 protein. This table has fewer than 850,000 distinct CDR3 sequences, 15% to 20% appearing once. On this clonotype: Its antigen is not identified.

Patients counted as stable if ophthalmopathy did not develop within 18 months. PBMCs were derived from roughly 10 ml fresh peripheral blood. The rearrangement links TRBV4-3 to TRBJ2-3; 10 nucleotides agree with TRBD1. This receptor was taken from a man aged 45-65 years with Graves' hyperthyroidism. The source material was blood. The CDR3 bases are TGCGCCAGCAGCCAAGATGACAGGGGGCTAGATACGCAGTATTTT. Translating it yields CASSQDDRGLDTQYF.